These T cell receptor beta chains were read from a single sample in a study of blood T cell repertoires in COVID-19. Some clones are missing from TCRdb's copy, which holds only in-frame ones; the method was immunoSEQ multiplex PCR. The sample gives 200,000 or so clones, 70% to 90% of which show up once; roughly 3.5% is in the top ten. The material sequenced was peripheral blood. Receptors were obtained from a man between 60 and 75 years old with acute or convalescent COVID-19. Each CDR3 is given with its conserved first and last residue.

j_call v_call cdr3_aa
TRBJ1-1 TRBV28 CASSGGDRGVTEAFF
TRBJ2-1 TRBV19 CASTNPWRGLAGVNEQFF
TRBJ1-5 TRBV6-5 CASSYGESNQPQHF
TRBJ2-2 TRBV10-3 CAISDLAGGFTTGELFF
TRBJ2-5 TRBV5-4 CASSSIRDRGPETQYF
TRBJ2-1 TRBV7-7 CASSLTSGSHNEQFF
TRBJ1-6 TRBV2 CASSERAGESPLHF
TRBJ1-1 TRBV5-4 CASSAGGTAFF
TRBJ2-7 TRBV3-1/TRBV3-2 CASSQSYRRLREDEQYF
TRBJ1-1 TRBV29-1 CSVDKTGAMNTEAFF
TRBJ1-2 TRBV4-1 CASSQEWGEGPYGYTF
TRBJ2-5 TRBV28 CASSLYREGLETQYF
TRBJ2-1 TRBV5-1 CASSLGQRERNEQFF
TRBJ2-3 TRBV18 CASSPWRVRGADTQYF
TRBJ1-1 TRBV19 CASSIEQGTKAFF
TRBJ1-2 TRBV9 CASSAPGRSNYGYTF
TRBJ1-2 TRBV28 CASSPRQYGYTF
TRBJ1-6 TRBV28 CASSFWAEPNSPLHF
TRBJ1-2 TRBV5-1 CASSLGTSRGLDGYTF
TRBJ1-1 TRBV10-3 CAISASSNTEAFF